This record covers a single T cell receptor beta chain. The record originates from a study of blood T cell repertoires in COVID-19. Study-wide background: Samples of COVID-19 (acute and convalescent) were obtained from the United States, Italy and Spain. Nucleic acid was either cDNA or gDNA, and it came from T cells, B-cell-depleted T cells, or PBMCs.

The assay was immunoSEQ multiplex PCR, and TCRdb's table has in-frame clones only and misses some. The sample lists some 150,000 clones, roughly 80% occurring once. This receptor was identified in a woman aged 18-29 years who had been exposed to COVID-19. The sample comprised PBMCs or T cells enriched from blood (not recorded which).

The CDR3 loop is CASSFFGTGEYYLGNTEAFF. In DNA, the CDR3 is TGTGCCAGCAGCTTCTTCGGGACAGGGGAATACTATTTGGGGAACACTGAAGCTTTCTTT. This chain joins TRBV13 and TRBJ1-1, with 10 nucleotides matching TRBD1. CDR1 is PRHDT, CDR2 FYEKMQ, per germline (reference sequence). This CDR3 contains 20 residues. The V gene end was trimmed by 3 bases and the J gene end by 1 base; junction bases not matched to a gene: 17.